This entry describes one T cell receptor (beta chain). Its antigen is currently unknown. Germline CDR1 reads SGHRS; CDR2 reads YFSETQ. V was shortened by 1 base and J by 1 base, with 9 bases between the two germline ends. The CDR3 totals 15 residues. This sample was taken from a study of cytomegalovirus exposure and HLA in healthy donors. Whole-study findings and limits: Later genetic work tied a missense DCLRE1C variant to beta-chain V and J trimming. A later analysis reportedly found fewer N-insertions in an Asian-associated ancestry cluster than the roughly 670-donor mean.

Both 60 Vbeta primers and 13 Jbeta primers went into the PCR. This table comes from immunoSEQ multiplex PCR, and its TCRdb copy is limited to in-frame clones, with some not included. In the table there are about 110,000 clones, 80% of which are singletons. This sequence originates from a man aged 50 or older in good health and CMV-seronegative. Sequencing was done on a sample of PBMCs. This rearrangement joins TRBV5-1 to TRBJ1-5; D is perhaps TRBD1 (6 bases). CDR3 residues: CASSLSGVSNQPQHF. CDR3 bases: TGCGCCAGCAGCTTGTCAGGGGTGAGCAATCAGCCCCAGCATTTT.